This T cell receptor beta chain was recovered during a study of prognosis after radiotherapy for stage I lung cancer. Two-round multiplex PCR amplified TCR beta CDR3 from genomic DNA. For every TRBV and TRBJ gene, a specific primer was used in first-round PCR. TCRdb re-analysed the multiplex PCR reads in MiXCR, keeping a single row per CDR3 protein. This table has more than 25,000 distinct CDR3 sequences, about 33% appearing once. V was cut by 7 bases and J by 5 bases, with 15 bases left in between. CDR3 size: 14 residues. Germline V CDR1 and CDR2: SEHNR, FQNEAQ (reference sequence). This clonotype was seen repeatedly, ten times or more.

J is TRBJ2-1 and V is TRBV7-9; TRBD1 is a possible D gene (6 bases). This sample comprised PBMCs, obtained before or after stereotactic body radiation therapy (not recorded which). The clonotype originates from a donor aged 50 or older with non-small cell lung cancer. CDR3 sequence: CASTWGRRDNEQFF. The CDR3 bases are TGTGCCAGCACTTGGGGGCGCAGAGACAATGAGCAGTTCTTC.